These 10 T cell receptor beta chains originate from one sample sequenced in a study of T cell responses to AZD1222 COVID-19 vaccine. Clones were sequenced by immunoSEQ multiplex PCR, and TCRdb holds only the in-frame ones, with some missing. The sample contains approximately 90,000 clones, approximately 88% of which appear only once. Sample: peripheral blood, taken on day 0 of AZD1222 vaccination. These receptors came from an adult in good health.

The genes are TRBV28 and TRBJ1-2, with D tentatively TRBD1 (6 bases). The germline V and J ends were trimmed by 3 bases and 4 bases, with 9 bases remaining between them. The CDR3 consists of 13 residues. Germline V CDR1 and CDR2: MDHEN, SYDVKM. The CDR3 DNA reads TGTGCCAGCAGTTTGGACAGTGCCTATGGCTACACCTTC. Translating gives CASSLDSAYGYTF.

CDR3 in DNA: TGTGCCAGCATAGAGGGGCTGATGAACACTGAAGCTTTCTTT. This encodes CASIEGLMNTEAFF. This rearrangement joins TRBV5-6 to TRBJ1-1; D might be TRBD1 (5 bases). CDR1 is SGHDT and CDR2 is YYEEEE in the germline V gene. V gave up 6 bases and J gave up 0 bases, with 12 bases separating them. The CDR3 has 14 amino acids.

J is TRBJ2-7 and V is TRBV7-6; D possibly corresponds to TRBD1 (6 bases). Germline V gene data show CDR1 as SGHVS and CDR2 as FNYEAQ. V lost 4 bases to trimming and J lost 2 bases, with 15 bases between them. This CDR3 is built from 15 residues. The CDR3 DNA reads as TGTGCCAGCAGCTCCCGGCCGGACAGAGCCTACGAGCAGTACTTC. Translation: CASSSRPDRAYEQYF.

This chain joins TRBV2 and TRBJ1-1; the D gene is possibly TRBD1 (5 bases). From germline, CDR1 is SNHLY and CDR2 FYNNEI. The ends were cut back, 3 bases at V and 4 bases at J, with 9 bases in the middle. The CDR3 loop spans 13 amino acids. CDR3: CASSEEGTTEAFF. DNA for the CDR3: TGTGCCAGCAGTGAGGAGGGGACCACTGAAGCTTTCTTT. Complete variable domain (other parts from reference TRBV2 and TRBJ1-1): EPEVTQTPSHQVTQMGQEVILRCVPISNHLYFYWYRQILGQKVEFLVSFYNNEISEKSEIFDDQFSVERPDGSNFTLKIRSTKLEDSAMYFCASSEEGTTEAFFGQGTRLTVV.

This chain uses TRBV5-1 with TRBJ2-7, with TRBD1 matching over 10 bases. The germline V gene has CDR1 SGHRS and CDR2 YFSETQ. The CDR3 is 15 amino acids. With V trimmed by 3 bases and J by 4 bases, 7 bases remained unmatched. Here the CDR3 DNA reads TGCGCCAGCAGCTCCTCGGGACAGGGGACGTACGAGCAGTACTTC. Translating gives CASSSSGQGTYEQYF.

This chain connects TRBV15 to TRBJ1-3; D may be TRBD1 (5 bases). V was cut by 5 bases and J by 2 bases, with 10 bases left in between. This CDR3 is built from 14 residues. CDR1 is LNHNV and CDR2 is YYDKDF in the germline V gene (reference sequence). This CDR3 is CATSPGTPGNTIYF. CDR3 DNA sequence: TGTGCCACCAGCCCCGGGACTCCTGGAAACACCATATATTTT. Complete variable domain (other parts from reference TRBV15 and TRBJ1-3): DAMVIQNPRYQVTQFGKPVTLSCSQTLNHNVMYWYQQKSSQAPKLLFHYYDKDFNNEADTPDNFQSRRPNTSFCFLDIRSPGLGDTAMYLCATSPGTPGNTIYFGEGSWLTVV.

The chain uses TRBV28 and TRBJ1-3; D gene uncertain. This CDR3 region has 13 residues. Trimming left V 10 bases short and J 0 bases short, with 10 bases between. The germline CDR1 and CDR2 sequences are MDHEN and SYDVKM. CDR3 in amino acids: CATSRPSGNTIYF. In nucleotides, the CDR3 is TGTGCCACCAGCAGACCCTCTGGAAACACCATATATTTT. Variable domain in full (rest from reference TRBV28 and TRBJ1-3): DVKVTQSSRYLVKRTGEKVFLECVQDMDHENMFWYRQDPGLGLRLIYFSYDVKMKEKGDIPEGYSVSREKKERFSLILESASTNQTSMYLCATSRPSGNTIYFGEGSWLTVV.

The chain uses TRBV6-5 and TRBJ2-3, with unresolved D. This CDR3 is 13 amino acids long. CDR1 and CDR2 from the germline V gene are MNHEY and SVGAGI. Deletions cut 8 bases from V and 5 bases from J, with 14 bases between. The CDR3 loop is CASRHLSGDTQYF. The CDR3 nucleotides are TGTGCCAGCCGACACTTATCGGGAGATACGCAGTATTTT.

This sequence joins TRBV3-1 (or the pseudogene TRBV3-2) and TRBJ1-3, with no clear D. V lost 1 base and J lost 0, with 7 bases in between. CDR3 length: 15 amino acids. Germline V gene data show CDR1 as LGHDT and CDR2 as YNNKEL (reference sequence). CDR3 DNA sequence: TGTGCCAGCAGCCAAGTGGTGAGCTCTGGAAACACCATATATTTT. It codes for CASSQVVSSGNTIYF.

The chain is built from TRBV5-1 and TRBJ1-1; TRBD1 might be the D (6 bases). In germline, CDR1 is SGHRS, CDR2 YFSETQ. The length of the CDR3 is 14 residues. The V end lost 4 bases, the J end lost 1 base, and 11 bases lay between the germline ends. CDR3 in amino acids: CASSLRTENTEAFF. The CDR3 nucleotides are TGCGCCAGCAGCCTCCGGACAGAGAACACTGAAGCTTTCTTT.